Listed here are 21 T cell receptor beta chains from one sample, sequenced in a study of control samples from healthy donors and cancer patients. Generated by immunoSEQ multiplex PCR, the TCRdb table keeps only in-frame clones and is missing some. Altogether 150,000 or so clones are present, 85% to 95% being singletons, with the ten largest covering 12% to 15%. The sequenced sample consisted of PBMCs. All receptors come from a man aged 55 to 70 with colorectal cancer.

This chain uses TRBV3-1 (or the pseudogene TRBV3-2) with TRBJ1-3; no definite D call. Trimming pared 2 bases from V and 0 bases from J, leaving 8 bases between. Looked up from germline, CDR1 is LGHDT and CDR2 is YNNKEL (reference sequence). This CDR3 is built from 15 residues. CDR3 sequence (DNA): TGTGCCAGCAGCCAACAGGCAATCTCTGGAAACACCATATATTTT. It is translated as CASSQQAISGNTIYF.

V gene TRBV7-9 combines with J gene TRBJ1-2, with 9 bases aligning to TRBD1. V was pared by 5 bases and J by 6 bases, with 7 bases of the junction left unmatched. This CDR3 is 14 amino acids long. Germline V CDR1 and CDR2: SEHNR, FQNEAQ (reference sequence). CDR3 protein: CASSTKGQGNGYTF. DNA of the CDR3: TGTGCCAGCAGCACCAAGGGACAGGGTAATGGCTACACCTTC.

The rearrangement uses TRBV2 and TRBJ2-5; a weak D match, TRBD1 (6 bases). Trimming took off 7 bases at V and 5 bases at J, with 11 bases between the two ends. Germline loops: CDR1 SNHLY, CDR2 FYNNEI. This CDR3 has 12 amino acids. CDR3 loop: CASNMRGETQYF. The CDR3 DNA follows: TGTGCCAGCAACATGAGGGGGGAGACCCAGTACTTC. Combining the CDR3 with reference TRBV2 and TRBJ2-5 gives the whole variable domain EPEVTQTPSHQVTQMGQEVILRCVPISNHLYFYWYRQILGQKVEFLVSFYNNEISEKSEIFDDQFSVERPDGSNFTLKIRSTKLEDSAMYFCASNMRGETQYFGPGTRLLVL.

The chain joins TRBV5-5 to TRBJ1-1; D perhaps matches TRBD1 (6 bases). CDR3 length: 13 residues. CDR1 is SGHKS and CDR2 is YYEKEE in the germline V gene (reference sequence). Trimming shortened V by 4 bases and J by 3 bases, and 10 bases separated the two germline ends. The CDR3: CASSQQGDTEAFF. In nucleotides, the CDR3 is TGTGCCAGCAGCCAACAGGGTGACACTGAAGCTTTCTTT.

The sample holds one count of this clone. This chain uses TRBV5-1 with TRBJ2-7; TRBD1 aligns across 8 bases. The CDR3 spans 14 residues. The ends lost 1 base at V and 7 bases at J; junction bases unmatched: 7. The germline gives CDR1 SGHRS, CDR2 YFSETQ. CDR3 DNA: TGCGCCAGCAGCTTGCAGGGGGCGCATGAAGAGCAGTACTTC. Amino acids: CASSLQGAHEEQYF.

This clone was detected only once. V usage is TRBV7-9 and J usage is TRBJ1-1, with 8 bases that match TRBD1. Trimming took 5 bases from V and 1 from J; bases not matched to a gene: 3. From germline, CDR1 is SEHNR and CDR2 FQNEAQ (reference sequence). The CDR3 loop spans 14 amino acids. CDR3 nucleotides: TGTGCCAGCAGCGAACAGGGGGGGAACACTGAAGCTTTCTTT. It is translated as CASSEQGGNTEAFF.

This rearrangement joins TRBV12-3 or TRBV12-4 to TRBJ2-7; D is uncertain. CDR3 length: 11 amino acids. The germline V and J ends were trimmed by 3 bases and 0 bases, with 0 bases remaining between them. CDR3 loop: CASSFSYEQYF. Here the CDR3 DNA reads TGTGCCAGCAGTTTCTCCTACGAGCAGTACTTC.

This clone has more than one count but fewer than ten. V is TRBV27 and J is TRBJ1-5, with unresolved D. The ends were cut back, 4 bases at V and 0 bases at J, with 4 bases in the middle. This CDR3 spans 13 amino acids. Germline V CDR1 and CDR2: MNHEY, SMNVEV (reference sequence). The CDR3 nucleotides are TGTGCCAGCAGTTCCTATAGCAATCAGCCCCAGCATTTT. This gives the protein CASSSYSNQPQHF.

This chain links TRBV10-3 with TRBJ1-2, with unresolved D. The germline CDR1 and CDR2 sequences are ENHRY and SYGVKD. V gave up 2 bases and J gave up 2 bases, with 9 bases separating them. This CDR3 has 14 residues. The CDR3 here is CAISEVDGNYGYTF. The CDR3 coding sequence is TGTGCCATCAGTGAGGTGGACGGAAACTATGGCTACACCTTC.

V is TRBV27 and J is TRBJ2-5, with 14 bases lining up with TRBD2. The CDR3 runs to 17 residues. The V segment lost 4 bases and the J segment 5 bases; nucleotides outside the gene matches: 9. Germline V lookup: CDR1 MNHEY, CDR2 SMNVEV (reference sequence). For the CDR3, the DNA is TGTGCCAGCAGTTGCTTGACTAGCGGGGGGGCGACTGAGACCCAGTACTTC. Residues: CASSCLTSGGATETQYF.

The CDR3 region is CSVAQGYNSPLHF. The DNA of the CDR3 is TGCAGCGTTGCGCAGGGCTATAATTCACCCCTCCACTTT. This sequence joins TRBV29-1 and TRBJ1-6; tentatively, D is TRBD1 (5 bases). V was shortened by 4 bases and J by 3 bases, with 7 bases between the two germline ends. Germline V gene sequence: CDR1 SQVTM, CDR2 ANQGSEA. The CDR3 runs to 13 residues. Filled out from reference TRBV29-1 and TRBJ1-6, the complete variable domain reads SAVISQKPSRDICQRGTSLTIQCQVDSQVTMMFWYRQQPGQSLTLIATANQGSEATYESGFVIDKFPISRPNLTFSTLTVSNMSPEDSSIYLCSVAQGYNSPLHFGNGTRLTVT.

V is TRBV9 and J is TRBJ2-7; 16 nucleotides agree with TRBD2. Germline lookup yields CDR1 SGDLS and CDR2 YYNGEE. The CDR3 spans 16 residues. The junction had 6 bases not matched to a gene; V was cut back by 3 bases and J by 6 bases. The CDR3 loop reads CASSAGTSGGAVEQYF. The CDR3 coding sequence is TGTGCCAGCAGCGCTGGGACTAGCGGGGGGGCGGTCGAGCAGTACTTC.

The chain uses TRBV11-2 and TRBJ2-7; TRBD2 matches 9 bases. The CDR3 is made up of 18 amino acids. Germline V gives CDR1 SGHAT, CDR2 FQNNGV. Trimming removed 0 bases from V and 2 bases from J; junction bases left unmatched: 11. CDR3 loop: CASSLDLPVAGAAYEQYF. The CDR3 DNA reads TGTGCCAGCAGCTTAGATCTTCCCGTAGCGGGGGCCGCCTACGAGCAGTACTTC.

The sample holds a few counts of this clone. The chain links TRBV27 to TRBJ2-5; possibly TRBD1 or TRBD2 for D (5 bases each). This CDR3 has 13 residues. Trimming took off 6 bases at V and 2 bases at J, with 10 bases between the two ends. Germline CDR1 and CDR2: MNHEY and SMNVEV (reference sequence). CDR3 bases: TGTGCCAGCAGCCCCTGGGGGCAAGAGACCCAGTACTTC. It specifies CASSPWGQETQYF.

The CDR3 reads CASSLNREVNYGYTF. The CDR3 nucleotides read TGCGCCAGCAGCTTAAATAGGGAAGTCAACTATGGCTACACCTTC. The chain combines TRBV5-1 with TRBJ1-2, with D hard to call. From germline, CDR1 is SGHRS and CDR2 YFSETQ. CDR3 length: 15 residues. V dropped 2 bases and J dropped 2 bases, with 13 bases sitting between them.

This sequence joins TRBV9 and TRBJ2-3; a weak D match, TRBD2 (6 bases). This CDR3 is 13 amino acids long. V gave up 7 bases and J gave up 0 bases, with 9 bases separating them. Germline V gives CDR1 SGDLS, CDR2 YYNGEE. The CDR3 DNA sequence: TGTGCCAGCGGAGGGCGAAGCACAGATACGCAGTATTTT. Its translation: CASGGRSTDTQYF.

V is TRBV24-1 and J is TRBJ1-5; 8 bases map to TRBD1. This CDR3 region has 18 residues. Germline CDR1 reads KGHDR; CDR2 reads SFDVKD. The junction had 8 bases not matched to a gene; V was cut back by 2 bases and J by 0 bases. CDR3 DNA: TGTGCCACCAGTGATTCGGGGACAGGTCGCTATAGCAATCAGCCCCAGCATTTT. It is translated as CATSDSGTGRYSNQPQHF.

The genes are TRBV11-2 and TRBJ2-3, with 7 bases lining up with TRBD2. Germline-derived CDR1 and CDR2 are SGHAT and FQNNGV. The CDR3 sequence is 15 residues long. Unmatched junction bases numbered 5, after V lost 0 bases and J lost 5 bases. In nucleotides, the CDR3 is TGTGCCAGCAGCTTAGAAAGCGGGGCCCAAGATACGCAGTATTTT. The encoded protein is CASSLESGAQDTQYF. The full variable domain, completed using reference TRBV11-2 and TRBJ2-3, is EAGVAQSPRYKIIEKRQSVAFWCNPISGHATLYWYQQILGQGPKLLIQFQNNGVVDDSQLPKDRFSAERLKGVDSTLKIQPAKLEDSAVYLCASSLESGAQDTQYFGPGTRLTVL.

The chain uses TRBV11-2 and TRBJ2-7; D is unclear. V dropped 1 base and J dropped 3 bases, with 4 bases sitting between them. The CDR3 runs to 12 residues. CDR1 is SGHAT, CDR2 FQNNGV, per germline. As DNA, the CDR3 is TGTGCCAGCAGCTTAGCCGGCTACGAGCAGTACTTC. It specifies CASSLAGYEQYF. Filled out from reference TRBV11-2 and TRBJ2-7, the complete variable domain reads EAGVAQSPRYKIIEKRQSVAFWCNPISGHATLYWYQQILGQGPKLLIQFQNNGVVDDSQLPKDRFSAERLKGVDSTLKIQPAKLEDSAVYLCASSLAGYEQYFGPGTRLTVT.

The chain couples TRBV29-1 to TRBJ1-5; D unclear. CDR3 length equals 12 residues. Trimming stripped 4 bases from V and 0 bases from J, with 4 bases between. Germline CDR1 SQVTM, CDR2 ANQGSEA. The CDR3 spells CSVGASNQPQHF. The CDR3 coding sequence is TGCAGCGTTGGAGCTAGCAATCAGCCCCAGCATTTT.

The chain couples TRBV10-3 to TRBJ2-5; 9 bases are a match to TRBD2. Unmatched junction bases numbered 8, after V lost 1 base and J lost 5 bases. The CDR3 runs to 16 residues. Germline V lookup: CDR1 ENHRY, CDR2 SYGVKD. CDR3 residues: CAISEFARGGRETQYF. Here the CDR3 DNA reads TGTGCCATCAGTGAGTTTGCGCGGGGGGGCCGGGAGACCCAGTACTTC.